The clone carrying this TCR beta chain showed up just a few times. The antigen remains undetermined. The isolated RNA, all of it, was reverse transcribed, so expressed TCRB transcripts were what got sequenced. TCRdb's copy holds only in-frame clones and misses some; the assay was immunoSEQ multiplex PCR. The data show over 650,000 clones, more than 13% seen once. Each of the CD4+ naive, central memory, regulatory and stem cell-like memory populations was sorted via CD45RO/CCR7/CD25/CD127/CD95/CD27. The data were obtained in a study of beta chain features in type 1 diabetes. The study's findings and limits: cDNA-based reads could over-represent cells with high TCR expression. There was a moderate but significant shortening of TCRB CDR3s in all four CD4+ subsets of Type 1 diabetes patients.

V lost 3 bases to trimming and J lost 2 bases; unmatched junction nucleotides: 4. CDR3 length: 14 residues. Germline lookup yields CDR1 GTSNPN and CDR2 SVGIG (reference sequence). The rearrangement joins TRBV30 to TRBJ2-3; 8 nucleotides match TRBD1. Sequencing used naive CD4+ T cells from blood. This sequence originates from a man between 18 and 35 years old with type 1 diabetes. CDR3 residues: CAWRQGAPTDTQYF. Here the CDR3 DNA reads TGTGCCTGGAGGCAGGGGGCGCCCACAGATACGCAGTATTTT.